The 6 T cell receptor beta chains below come from one sample, sequenced in a study of cytomegalovirus exposure and HLA in healthy donors. 60 Vbeta and 13 Jbeta primers were used in PCR. Some clones are missing from TCRdb's copy, which holds only in-frame ones; the method was immunoSEQ multiplex PCR. Of tens of thousands of clones detected, approximately 80% appear once; the ten largest clones hold 7.5% to 9%. Sequenced material: PBMCs. These receptors originate from a man younger than 35 in good health and CMV-seropositive.

V usage is TRBV11-2 and J usage is TRBJ1-6, with 9 bases lining up with TRBD1. V shed 0 bases and J 6 bases; nucleotides not matched to a gene: 3. The CDR3 runs to 16 residues. The germline V gene encodes CDR1 SGHAT and CDR2 FQNNGV. The CDR3 sequence: CASSLDETGGNSPLHF. In nucleotides, the CDR3 is TGTGCCAGCAGCTTAGATGAGACAGGGGGTAATTCACCCCTCCACTTT.

The rearrangement joins TRBV5-1 to TRBJ1-1, with 7 positions matching TRBD1. The CDR3 extends over 17 amino acids. Germline trimming cut 0 bases from V and 4 bases from J; bases unmatched to any gene: 12. Germline V lookup: CDR1 SGHRS, CDR2 YFSETQ. The CDR3, as DNA: TGCGCCAGCAGCTTGGTCCGGGACAGACTAGGTGGCACTGAAGCTTTCTTT. Translating gives CASSLVRDRLGGTEAFF.

A remark on this clone: This CDR3 is also generated by other DNA sequences in the sample. J is TRBJ2-7 and V is TRBV30; D gene unclear. Germline-derived CDR1 and CDR2 are GTSNPN and SVGIG (reference sequence). Trimming stripped 0 bases from V and 0 bases from J, with 9 bases between. CDR3 length: 14 amino acids. CDR3 bases: TGTGCCTGGAGTGTACTACTTGACTCCTACGAGCAGTACTTC. Translating it yields CAWSVLLDSYEQYF.

A remark on this clone: At the DNA level, this CDR3 is encoded by other sequences in the same sample as well. The gene calls are TRBV2 and TRBJ1-2; D may be TRBD1 (5 bases). The germline V gene has CDR1 SNHLY and CDR2 FYNNEI. The CDR3 spans 14 residues. V was clipped by 0 bases and J by 3 bases, with 8 bases between them. Here the CDR3 reads CASSEAGGDYGYTF. CDR3 bases: TGTGCCAGCAGTGAAGCGGGGGGAGACTATGGCTACACCTTC.

The rearrangement joins TRBV30 to TRBJ1-4; D call uncertain. The length of the CDR3 is 15 residues. V lost 7 bases and J 7 bases, leaving 22 bases between the germline ends. Germline V lookup: CDR1 GTSNPN, CDR2 SVGIG (reference sequence). The CDR3 region is CASDVATVGSEKLFF. The CDR3 bases are TGTGCCTCCGATGTAGCGACGGTAGGCTCTGAAAAACTGTTTTTT.

The chain has TRBV29-1 and TRBJ2-1; D remains ambiguous. CDR1 and CDR2 (germline): SQVTM, ANQGSEA. Deletions cut 3 bases from V and 4 bases from J, with 4 bases between. The CDR3 is 11 residues long. The CDR3 DNA reads TGCAGCGTTGACTTATACAATGAGCAGTTCTTC. Encoded protein: CSVDLYNEQFF.